Each of the 32 T cell receptor beta chains below was sequenced from the same sample in a study of cytomegalovirus exposure and HLA in healthy donors. Method: immunoSEQ multiplex PCR; TCRdb's copy keeps in-frame clones and lacks some. The sample carries about 280,000 clones, 70% to 90% recorded once. Sequenced material: PBMCs. Receptors originate from a woman aged 18-35 years in good health and CMV-seronegative.

In nucleotides, the CDR3 is TGCGCCAGCAGCCAAGGTACAGGGCTCGGAAACACCATATATTTT. Residues: CASSQGTGLGNTIYF. V is TRBV4-3 and J is TRBJ1-3, with a possible D match to TRBD1 (6 bases). The V gene's germline CDR1 is LGHNA and CDR2 YSLEER. V lost 1 base and J 4 bases, leaving 11 bases between the germline ends. This CDR3 spans 15 amino acids.

The rearrangement joins TRBV5-1 to TRBJ1-4; D not resolved. The CDR3 sequence is 15 residues long. Trimming removed 3 bases at V and 2 bases at J, with 11 bases between. Germline V gives CDR1 SGHRS, CDR2 YFSETQ. Written as DNA, the CDR3 is TGCGCCAGCAGCTACCAGGAACCGACTAATGAAAAACTGTTTTTT. Protein sequence: CASSYQEPTNEKLFF.

The chain links TRBV5-4 to TRBJ1-2; 9 bases map to TRBD1. The germline V gene has CDR1 SGHNT and CDR2 YYREEE (reference sequence). J gave up 2 bases and V 5 bases, and 7 bases lay outside the gene matches. The CDR3 is 15 amino acids. The CDR3 DNA reads as TGTGCCAGCAGACTACAGGGGGCGACGAACTATGGCTACACCTTC. Translated, it gives CASRLQGATNYGYTF.

This clone was recorded once. V and J are TRBV7-2 and TRBJ2-1; TRBD2 agrees at 7 bases. Per the germline V gene, CDR1 is SGHTA and CDR2 is FQGNSA. Trimming removed 5 bases from V and 7 bases from J; junction bases left unmatched: 5. CDR3 length: 13 residues. The CDR3 reads CASSPGLLNEQFF. The CDR3 DNA is TGTGCCAGCAGCCCGGGACTACTTAATGAGCAGTTCTTC.

The V gene is TRBV6-1, the J gene TRBJ2-2, with 10 bases lining up with TRBD2. The J segment lost 3 bases and the V segment lost 6 bases, leaving 4 bases of the junction unmatched. CDR3 length: 15 residues. Germline V gives CDR1 MNHNS, CDR2 SASEGT. The CDR3 region has the DNA TGTGCCAGCAGGCTAGCGGGAGAATACACCGGGGAGCTGTTTTTT. Residues: CASRLAGEYTGELFF.

Only one count was recorded for this clone. The chain links TRBV4-1 to TRBJ2-7, with 12 bases matching TRBD2. The CDR3 consists of 15 residues. Germline CDR1 MGHRA, CDR2 YSYEKL. Trimming removed 0 bases from V and 5 bases from J; junction bases left unmatched: 2. CDR3 loop: CASSQETSGGNEQYF. As DNA, the CDR3 is TGCGCCAGCAGCCAAGAGACTAGCGGGGGAAACGAGCAGTACTTC.

The chain uses TRBV10-3 and TRBJ2-6; D call uncertain. Germline V gene sequence: CDR1 ENHRY, CDR2 SYGVKD. Trimming took 4 bases from V and 0 from J, leaving 7 bases between them. This CDR3 spans 15 amino acids. In nucleotides, the CDR3 is TGTGCCATCAGTGCACAAACCTCTGGGGCCAACGTCCTGACTTTC. Translating gives CAISAQTSGANVLTF.

In its sample, this clone was seen a few times. The rearrangement joins TRBV27 to TRBJ1-6; no definite D call. V lost 7 bases to trimming and J lost 5 bases, with 12 bases between them. Germline CDR1 reads MNHEY; CDR2 reads SMNVEV (reference sequence). This CDR3 comprises 14 residues. The CDR3 region has the DNA TGTGCCAGCAATCCGGGTGAGGATAATTCACCCCTCCACTTT. Amino acid sequence: CASNPGEDNSPLHF.

In the case of this clone: Germline is not matched at one junction end, which may reflect a read error. This chain joins TRBV29-1 and TRBJ1-1; no clear D gene. CDR3 length: 12 residues. Germline CDR1 reads SQVTM; CDR2 reads ANQGSEA. The DNA of the CDR3 is TGCAGCGTTAAAGAAGTCTACCCTGAAGCTTTCTTT. It translates to CSVKEVYPEAFF. Full variable domain (missing parts from reference TRBV29-1 and TRBJ1-1): SAVISQKPSRDICQRGTSLTIQCQVDSQVTMMFWYRQQPGQSLTLIATANQGSEATYESGFVIDKFPISRPNLTFSTLTVSNMSPEDSSIYLCSVKEVYPEAFFGQGTRLTVV.

Of note for this clone: Other DNA sequences within the sample encode an identical CDR3. This sequence joins TRBV5-1 and TRBJ1-2; 9 bases are shared with TRBD1. Germline lookup yields CDR1 SGHRS and CDR2 YFSETQ. Trimming at V came to 3 bases and at J to 5 bases, leaving 2 bases not matched to a gene. The CDR3 runs 13 residues. This chain's CDR3 is CASSSTGGYGYTF. The CDR3 DNA sequence: TGCGCCAGCAGCTCGACAGGGGGGTATGGCTACACCTTC.

V usage is TRBV10-1 and J usage is TRBJ2-2; D unresolved. V was clipped by 0 bases and J by 0 bases, with 11 bases between them. The CDR3 has 17 residues. The germline CDR1 and CDR2 sequences are WNHNN and SYGVQD (reference sequence). For the CDR3, the DNA is TGCGCCAGCAGTGAGTCTCGCGGCAGCGCGAACACCGGGGAGCTGTTTTTT. It is translated as CASSESRGSANTGELFF.

The chain combines TRBV30 with TRBJ2-5, with TRBD2 as a possible D gene (7 bases). Trimming took 0 bases from V and 2 from J, leaving 16 bases between them. The CDR3 runs 16 residues. The germline gives CDR1 GTSNPN, CDR2 SVGIG (reference sequence). The CDR3 loop reads CAWSVWGGPRQETQYF. As DNA, the CDR3 is TGTGCCTGGAGTGTTTGGGGGGGCCCACGACAAGAGACCCAGTACTTC. Complete variable domain (other parts from reference TRBV30 and TRBJ2-5): SQTIHQWPATLVQPVGSPLSLECTVEGTSNPNLYWYRQAAGRGLQLLFYSVGIGQISSEVPQNLSASRPQDRQFILSSKKLLLSDSGFYLCAWSVWGGPRQETQYFGPGTRLLVL.

This chain connects TRBV5-1 to TRBJ2-1; D perhaps matches TRBD1 (6 bases). The CDR3 is made up of 13 amino acids. The germline CDR1 and CDR2 sequences are SGHRS and YFSETQ. With 5 bases removed from V and 9 bases from J, the gap between germline ends came to 15 bases. CDR3 DNA sequence: TGCGCCAGCAGTATACAGGGATCTAGTGAGCAGTTCTTC. Translating it yields CASSIQGSSEQFF. Full variable domain (missing parts from reference TRBV5-1 and TRBJ2-1): KAGVTQTPRYLIKTRGQQVTLSCSPISGHRSVSWYQQTPGQGLQFLFEYFSETQRNKGNFPGRFSGRQFSNSRSEMNVSTLELGDSALYLCASSIQGSSEQFFGPGTRLTVL.

The chain recombines TRBV23-1 with TRBJ2-2, with a tentative D call TRBD1 (6 bases). TRBV23-1 is identified as an open reading frame with a role that is uncertain. CDR3 length: 15 residues. V was pared by 1 base and J by 4 bases, with 10 bases between. CDR3 loop: CASSQFCRGTGELFF. Here the CDR3 DNA reads TGCGCCAGCAGTCAATTCTGCAGGGGCACCGGGGAGCTGTTTTTT.

This clone was seen once. The chain recombines TRBV5-4 with TRBJ1-2; weak D call: TRBD1 (6 bases). Trimming pared 4 bases from V and 8 bases from J, leaving 12 bases between. This CDR3 region has 12 residues. Looked up from germline, CDR1 is SGHNT and CDR2 is YYREEE (reference sequence). The CDR3: CASSTGQNGYTF. As DNA, the CDR3 is TGTGCCAGCAGCACCGGACAGAACGGCTACACCTTC. The full variable domain, completed using reference TRBV5-4 and TRBJ1-2, is ETGVTQSPTHLIKTRGQQVTLRCSSQSGHNTVSWYQQALGQGPQFIFQYYREEENGRGNFPPRFSGLQFPNYSSELNVNALELDDSALYLCASSTGQNGYTFGSGTRLTVV.

The J gene is TRBJ2-1, the V gene TRBV5-6; D not resolved. V was pared by 0 bases and J by 6 bases, with 7 bases between. This CDR3 is 13 amino acids long. From germline, CDR1 is SGHDT and CDR2 YYEEEE. In nucleotides, the CDR3 is TGTGCCAGCAGCTTGGCCGGTTTCAATGAGCAGTTCTTC. Translated, it gives CASSLAGFNEQFF.

This clone came up a few times. Because the CDR3's place on the DNA is in doubt, the DNA is left out and the CDR3 is given as listed by TCRdb. The chain couples TRBV19 to TRBJ1-6; the table gives TRBD1 as D, unverified against the DNA. The germline CDR1 and CDR2 sequences are LNHDA and SQIVND (reference sequence). The CDR3 comprises 15 residues, both ends counted. The CDR3 reads CASTSDRYYNSPLHF.

This CDR3 reads CASSSAPNSGNTIYF. The DNA of the CDR3 is TGCGCCAGCAGCTCTGCACCTAACTCTGGAAACACCATATATTTT. The chain recombines TRBV5-1 with TRBJ1-3, with no clear D. Germline V lookup: CDR1 SGHRS, CDR2 YFSETQ. The CDR3 contains 15 residues. V was pared by 3 bases and J by 0 bases, with 10 bases between.

This chain joins TRBV9 and TRBJ2-3; maybe TRBD2 (5 bases). Germline V gene data show CDR1 as SGDLS and CDR2 as YYNGEE. Trimming stripped 0 bases from V and 1 base from J, with 12 bases between. This CDR3 region has 16 residues. The CDR3, as DNA: TGTGCCAGCAGCGTAGGCGCGCGAGCGGGCACAGATACGCAGTATTTT. Residues: CASSVGARAGTDTQYF.

The chain combines TRBV18 with TRBJ1-2, with 8 bases identical to TRBD1. The CDR3 sequence is 13 residues long. Trimming removed 8 bases from V and 3 bases from J; junction bases left unmatched: 5. Germline CDR1 KGHSH, CDR2 LQKENI. CDR3 bases: TGTGCCAGCGCTGGACAGGGATACTATGGCTACACCTTC. Its translation: CASAGQGYYGYTF.

This clone was recorded a few times. V is TRBV11-3 and J is TRBJ2-2; D is perhaps TRBD1 (6 bases). Germline V gives CDR1 SGHNT, CDR2 YENEEA. Trimming removed 1 base at V and 4 bases at J, with 13 bases between. CDR3 length: 16 amino acids. The CDR3 region has the DNA TGTGCCAGCAGCTTAGCCGGACAGCATGTCACCGGGGAGCTGTTTTTT. Amino acids: CASSLAGQHVTGELFF. The variable domain in full, with the rest retrieved from reference TRBV11-3 and TRBJ2-2, is EAGVVQSPRYKIIEKKQPVAFWCNPISGHNTLYWYLQNLGQGPELLIRYENEEAVDDSQLPKDRFSAERLKGVDSTLKIQPAELGDSAVYLCASSLAGQHVTGELFFGEGSRLTVL.

The J gene is TRBJ1-3, the V gene TRBV7-6; D uncertain. The CDR3 is 13 residues long. Germline-derived CDR1 and CDR2 are SGHVS and FNYEAQ. Trimming removed 4 bases from V and 7 bases from J, with 11 bases in between. The CDR3 DNA follows: TGTGCCAGCAGCTCCAGAACGGGGAACACCATATATTTT. Protein product: CASSSRTGNTIYF.

Only one count was recorded for this clone. The rearrangement links TRBV25-1 to TRBJ2-7, with 8 nucleotides matching TRBD2. J gave up 2 bases and V 3 bases, and 3 bases lay outside the gene matches. Germline CDR1 is MGHDK and CDR2 is SYGVNS. The CDR3 totals 14 residues. The CDR3 DNA reads TGTGCCAGCAGTGATGTAGCGGGACCCTACGAGCAGTACTTC. Its translation is CASSDVAGPYEQYF.

This chain uses TRBV19 with TRBJ1-5; TRBD1 is a possible D gene (5 bases). V was cut by 6 bases and J by 4 bases, with 10 bases left in between. Per germline, CDR1 LNHDA and CDR2 SQIVND (reference sequence). The CDR3 is 13 amino acids. The CDR3 is CASSPGLNQPQHF. The DNA of the CDR3 is TGTGCCAGTAGCCCAGGGTTGAATCAGCCCCAGCATTTT.

The chain uses TRBV27 and TRBJ2-2, with 7 bases matching TRBD2. The junction had 8 bases not matched to a gene; V was cut back by 8 bases and J by 2 bases. Germline V CDR1 and CDR2: MNHEY, SMNVEV (reference sequence). The CDR3 has 15 residues. CDR3 protein: CASFPGGANTGELFF. The CDR3 DNA reads as TGTGCCAGCTTCCCGGGAGGAGCAAACACCGGGGAGCTGTTTTTT.

The V call is TRBV27, the J call TRBJ2-1, with D possibly TRBD1 on 5 matching bases. The CDR3 runs 14 residues. Trimming removed 2 bases from V and 6 bases from J, with 11 bases in between. Germline V gives CDR1 MNHEY, CDR2 SMNVEV (reference sequence). The CDR3 DNA reads as TGTGCCAGCAGTTTACAGGGTCCAGGCAATGAGCAGTTCTTC. Its protein is CASSLQGPGNEQFF.

The chain recombines TRBV5-1 with TRBJ2-7; possible D gene TRBD1, 5 bases. The CDR3 runs to 13 residues. Trimming left V 3 bases short and J 5 bases short, with 12 bases between. Germline CDR1 is SGHRS and CDR2 is YFSETQ. The CDR3 region has the DNA TGCGCCAGCAGCTGGTCAGGGAACGACGAGCAGTACTTC. Its protein is CASSWSGNDEQYF.

This chain links TRBV28 with TRBJ1-3; D possibly corresponds to TRBD1 (5 bases). The V end was cut by 3 bases, the J end by 5 bases, with 11 bases between. CDR1 MDHEN and CDR2 SYDVKM come from the germline V gene. This CDR3 has 14 residues. CDR3 nucleotides: TGTGCCAGCAGTTTGTCCAGGGCTAGAAACACCATATATTTT. Translated, it gives CASSLSRARNTIYF.

The chain carries TRBV5-1 and TRBJ2-7; D is perhaps TRBD2 (6 bases). The germline CDR1 and CDR2 sequences are SGHRS and YFSETQ. With 4 bases removed from V and 0 bases from J, the gap between germline ends came to 17 bases. The CDR3 spans 16 residues. CDR3 sequence: CASSAEGRGSSYEQYF. DNA for the CDR3: TGCGCCAGCAGCGCAGAGGGACGGGGGAGCTCCTACGAGCAGTACTTC.

The chain combines TRBV6-5 with TRBJ2-5; the D gene is possibly TRBD1 (6 bases). The J call is in doubt because the DNA end fits TRBJ2-7 better. The CDR3 is 12 residues long. The germline V gene encodes CDR1 MNHEY and CDR2 SVGAGI. The CDR3, as DNA: TGTGCCAGCAGGACAGGAAGCTACGAGCAGTACTTC. Protein: CASRTGSYEQYF.

This chain links TRBV5-1 with TRBJ1-2; 8 nucleotides line up with TRBD1. Germline-derived CDR1 and CDR2 are SGHRS and YFSETQ. This CDR3 has 15 residues. The V segment lost 4 bases and the J segment 4 bases; nucleotides outside the gene matches: 9. DNA of the CDR3: TGCGCCAGCAGCCCGACAGGGGACTTGAGCTATGGCTACACCTTC. Its translation is CASSPTGDLSYGYTF.

Notes on this clone: The sample has other DNA sequences that encode this CDR3 too. The chain is built from TRBV5-1 and TRBJ2-3; perhaps TRBD1 as D (6 bases). The CDR3 is 13 amino acids. The V end lost 2 bases, the J end lost 5 bases, and 9 bases lay between the germline ends. CDR1 SGHRS and CDR2 YFSETQ come from the germline V gene. The CDR3 DNA follows: TGCGCCAGCAGCTTTCCAGGGGAAGATACGCAGTATTTT. It translates to CASSFPGEDTQYF.